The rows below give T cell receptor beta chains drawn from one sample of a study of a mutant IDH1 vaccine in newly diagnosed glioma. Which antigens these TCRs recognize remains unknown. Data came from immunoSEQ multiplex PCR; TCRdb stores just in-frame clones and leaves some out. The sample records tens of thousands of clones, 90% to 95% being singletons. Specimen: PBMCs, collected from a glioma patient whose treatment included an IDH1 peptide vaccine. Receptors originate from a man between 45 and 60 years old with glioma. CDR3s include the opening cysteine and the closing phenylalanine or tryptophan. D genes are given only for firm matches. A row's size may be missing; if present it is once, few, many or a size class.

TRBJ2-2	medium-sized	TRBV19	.	TGTGCCAGTAGTCCCAGGACTAATCGCGGGGAGCTGTTTTTT	CASSPRTNRGELFF
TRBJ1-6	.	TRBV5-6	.	TGTGCCAGCAGCTTTACCCCGACGGACAGAGTAAATTCACCCCTCCACTTT	CASSFTPTDRVNSPLHF
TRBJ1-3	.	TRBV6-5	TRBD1	TGTGCCAGCAGTCAGGACAGGGTTGGAAACACCATATATTTT	CASSQDRVGNTIYF
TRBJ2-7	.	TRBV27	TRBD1	TGTGCCAGCAGGTACGACAGGGCCCACGAGCAGTACTTC	CASRYDRAHEQYF
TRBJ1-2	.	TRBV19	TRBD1	TGTGCCAGTAGTATGCCAGACAGGGGGCTCCTAGTGTTCTATGGCTACACCTTC	CASSMPDRGLLVFYGYTF
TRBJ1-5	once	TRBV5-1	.	TGCGCCAGCAGCCCCGGGGACACCTATCAGCCCCAGCATTTT	CASSPGDTYQPQHF
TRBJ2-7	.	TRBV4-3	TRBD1	TGCGCCAGCAGCCCAGGTGGGACAGGGAGCTACGAGCAGTACTTC	CASSPGGTGSYEQYF
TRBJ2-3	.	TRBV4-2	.	TGTGCCAGCAGCCAAGATGTTAGGGGGGCCGCGTCAGGACGAGATACGCAGTATTTT	CASSQDVRGAASGRDTQYF
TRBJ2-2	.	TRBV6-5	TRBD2	TGTGCCAGCAGTTCTCGACTAGCATCGGGCGGGGAGCTGTTTTTT	CASSSRLASGGELFF
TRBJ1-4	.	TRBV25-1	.	TGTGCCAGCAGTGAGGATCTCGGTGAAAAACTGTTTTTT	CASSEDLGEKLFF
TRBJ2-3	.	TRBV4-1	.	TGCGCCAGCAGCCCAGGGATCAACACAGATACGCAGTATTTT	CASSPGINTDTQYF
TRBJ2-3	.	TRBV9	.	TGTGCCAGCACCTACCGACAGACAGGTGACACAGATACGCAGTATTTT	CASTYRQTGDTDTQYF
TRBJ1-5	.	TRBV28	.	TGTGCCAGCAGTTTCAGGAATCAGCCCCAGCATTTT	CASSFRNQPQHF
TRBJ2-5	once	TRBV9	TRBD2	TGTGCCAGCAGCGTACTAGCGGGGGTTCAAGAGACCCAGTACTTC	CASSVLAGVQETQYF
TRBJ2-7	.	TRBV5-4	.	TGTGCCAGCAGCTTGCACGGGACCTACGAGCAGTACTTC	CASSLHGTYEQYF
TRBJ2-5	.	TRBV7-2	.	TGTGCCAGCAGCTCGCGAGAGACCCAGTACTTC	CASSSRETQYF
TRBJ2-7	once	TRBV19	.	TGTGCCAGTAGTCTCGCTGCCGGGACGGCGGCCTACGAGCAGTACTTC	CASSLAAGTAAYEQYF
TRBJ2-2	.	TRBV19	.	TGTGCCAGTAGTATAACGTCGACTGGGTACACCGGGGAGCTGTTTTTT	CASSITSTGYTGELFF
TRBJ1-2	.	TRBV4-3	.	TGCGCCAGCAGCCAAGCGCGGGGGGACTATGGCTACACCTTC	CASSQARGDYGYTF
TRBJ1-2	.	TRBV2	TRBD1	TGTGCCAGCAGTGACGACGTGGGACAGTCCTATGGCTACACCTTC	CASSDDVGQSYGYTF
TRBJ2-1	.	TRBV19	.	TGTGCCAGTAGTACTAGCCGGGCCCACAATGAGCAGTTCTTC	CASSTSRAHNEQFF
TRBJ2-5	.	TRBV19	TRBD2	TGTGCCAGTAGTATGACTAGCGCCCAAGAGACCCAGTACTTC	CASSMTSAQETQYF
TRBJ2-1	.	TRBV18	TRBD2	TGTGCCAGCTCACCGACCGGGGGACTAGCGGGAGTTGAGCAGTTCTTC	CASSPTGGLAGVEQFF
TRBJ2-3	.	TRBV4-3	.	TGCGCCAGCAGCCCACTAACAGGGAGCGTTGTTACGCAGTATTTT	CASSPLTGSVVTQYF
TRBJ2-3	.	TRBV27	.	TGTGCCAGCAGTTTATTTCAGCGATCTAGCACAGATACGCAGTATTTT	CASSLFQRSSTDTQYF
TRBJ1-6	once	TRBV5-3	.	TGTGCCAGAAGCTCCGGACGTCCACCCCTCCACTTT	CARSSGRPPLHF
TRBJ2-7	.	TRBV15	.	TGTGCCACCAGCAGAGGGGGGGACAGCTACGAGCAGTACTTC	CATSRGGDSYEQYF
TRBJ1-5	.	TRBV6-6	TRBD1	TGTGCCAGCAGTTGGGGGGACAGGGGAAGTCAGCCCCAGCATTTT	CASSWGDRGSQPQHF
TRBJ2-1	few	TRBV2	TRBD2	TGTGCCAGCAGTGAAGCGCGGGGGGTCTCCTACAATGAGCAGTTCTTC	CASSEARGVSYNEQFF
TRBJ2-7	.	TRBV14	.	TGTGCCAGCAGCCATTTTCGCCTGTCCTACGAGCAGTACTTC	CASSHFRLSYEQYF
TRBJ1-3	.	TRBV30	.	TGTGCCTGGAGTGGGGACTCTGGAAACACCATATATTTT	CAWSGDSGNTIYF
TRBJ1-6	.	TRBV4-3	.	TGCGCCAGCAGCCAAGAGTCCGGGACCGGGAATTCACCCCTCCACTTT	CASSQESGTGNSPLHF
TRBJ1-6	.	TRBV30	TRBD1	TGTGCCTGGAGTGCAGGGGGCGCATCACCCCTCCACTTT	CAWSAGGASPLHF
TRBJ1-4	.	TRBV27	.	TGTGCCAGCAGTTTCGAAGGGGGGAATGAAAAACTGTTTTTT	CASSFEGGNEKLFF
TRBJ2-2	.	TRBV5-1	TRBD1	TGCGCCAGCAGCACGGGACAGAGAAACACCGGGGAGCTGTTTTTT	CASSTGQRNTGELFF
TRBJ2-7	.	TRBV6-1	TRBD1	TGTGCCAGCAGTGGGCCCGGGACAGGGGGCTTCTACGAGCAGTACTTC	CASSGPGTGGFYEQYF
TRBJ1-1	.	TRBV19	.	TGTGCCAGTAGTATAACCGCAGAAGGGCCTGAAGCTTTCTTT	CASSITAEGPEAFF
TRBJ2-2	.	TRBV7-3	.	TGTGCCAGCAGCTTACGTGGAGGGGTGACCGGGGAGCTGTTTTTT	CASSLRGGVTGELFF
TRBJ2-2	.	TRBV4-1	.	TGCGCCAGCAGCCAGCCTAGGTTGGGCACCGGGGAGCTGTTTTTT	CASSQPRLGTGELFF
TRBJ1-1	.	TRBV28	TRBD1	TGTGCCAGCAGTTTGACACAGGGGGTTACTGAAGCTTTCTTT	CASSLTQGVTEAFF
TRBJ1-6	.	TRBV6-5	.	TGTGCCAGCAAGGCGGGGGGAACGACACCCCTCCACTTT	CASKAGGTTPLHF
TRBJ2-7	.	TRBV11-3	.	TGTGCCAGCAGCTTTGGGGGCGACTACGAGCAGTACTTC	CASSFGGDYEQYF